These 27 T cell receptor beta chains came from one sample sequenced in a study of T cell repertoires in cytomegalovirus infection. TCRdb used MiXCR to reprocess the reads, holding one entry per CDR3 protein. This sample has roughly 700,000 distinct CDR3 sequences, with 30% to 40% found just once. Their target antigens are unknown. The source material was cultured PBMCs, sampled from culture after CMV antigen stimulation. The receptors originated from a human donor in good health (CMV status not recorded). Some clones in this sample may be carry-over from other donors' samples.

J is TRBJ1-2 and V is TRBV7-2, with TRBD1 as a possible D gene (6 bases). The CDR3 extends over 13 amino acids. The ends were cut back, 6 bases at V and 4 bases at J, with 12 bases in the middle. From germline, CDR1 is SGHTA and CDR2 FQGNSA. CDR3 nucleotides: TGTGCCAGCAGACCGGGGGGCAGCTATGGCTACACCTTC. Its translation: CASRPGGSYGYTF.

In this sample, this clonotype turned up once. The rearrangement joins TRBV4-3 to TRBJ2-7; D is undetermined. V shed 0 bases and J shed 0 bases, with 6 bases lying between them. The germline gives CDR1 LGHNA, CDR2 YSLEER. This CDR3 has 14 residues. The CDR3 here is CASSQDGYSYEQYF. In nucleotides, the CDR3 is TGCGCCAGCAGCCAAGATGGCTACTCCTACGAGCAGTACTTC.

This clonotype was counted once. This chain joins TRBV29-1 and TRBJ2-3; unclear D gene. V was shortened by 5 bases and J by 1 base, with 16 bases between the two germline ends. This CDR3 contains 15 residues. Germline lookup yields CDR1 SQVTM and CDR2 ANQGSEA. This CDR3 reads CSVSKISARTDTQYF. The DNA for the CDR3 is TGCAGCGTTTCTAAGATCTCTGCTCGCACAGATACGCAGTATTTT.

This clonotype was detected ten times or more. The chain recombines TRBV12-3 or TRBV12-4 with TRBJ2-7; D not resolved. This CDR3 has 16 amino acids. Trimming cost V 3 bases and J 3 bases, with 18 bases left between them. The CDR3 reads CASSFLSPPSVYEQYF. In DNA, the CDR3 is TGTGCCAGCAGTTTTTTATCTCCTCCAAGCGTCTACGAGCAGTACTTC.

In this sample, this clonotype turned up a few times. This chain connects TRBV6-2 or TRBV6-3 to TRBJ2-7, with 8 bases fitting TRBD2. The germline V gene has CDR1 MNHEY and CDR2 SVGEGT. Losses at the gene ends were 6 bases for V and 0 bases for J; bases not matched to a gene: 7. The CDR3 totals 15 residues. CDR3 loop: CASSRSGASSYEQYF. The CDR3 DNA sequence: TGTGCCAGCAGCCGTAGCGGGGCCTCCTCCTACGAGCAGTACTTC.

This clonotype was found a few times. The chain is built from TRBV18 and TRBJ2-7; 7 nucleotides line up with TRBD1. CDR1 and CDR2 (germline): KGHSH, LQKENI. The CDR3 sequence is 13 residues long. V shed 6 bases and J 2 bases; nucleotides not matched to a gene: 4. As DNA, the CDR3 is TGTGCCAGCTCGGGGACAGAACCCTACGAGCAGTACTTC. This sequence encodes CASSGTEPYEQYF.

This clonotype was counted a few times. This chain joins TRBV7-9 and TRBJ2-1, with TRBD2 matching 11 bases. This CDR3 region has 16 residues. From germline, CDR1 is SEHNR and CDR2 FQNEAQ (reference sequence). The J segment lost 3 bases and the V segment lost 1 base, leaving 2 bases of the junction unmatched. CDR3: CASSLGLAGNYNEQFF. The DNA of the CDR3 is TGTGCCAGCAGCTTAGGACTAGCGGGGAACTACAATGAGCAGTTCTTC.

The chain couples TRBV12-3 or TRBV12-4 to TRBJ2-2; D uncertain. V gave up 8 bases and J gave up 6 bases, with 10 bases separating them. The CDR3 covers 12 residues. CDR3 DNA sequence: TGTGCCAGCCGGGCCCTCCCCGGGGAGCTGTTTTTT. Translated, it gives CASRALPGELFF.

This clonotype was seen a few times. The J gene is TRBJ2-3, the V gene TRBV6-1; 9 nucleotides align to TRBD2. The length of the CDR3 is 14 residues. V was pared by 6 bases and J by 6 bases, with 7 bases of the junction left unmatched. Per the germline V gene, CDR1 is MNHNS and CDR2 is SASEGT. CDR3 in amino acids: CASSSRTSVDTQYF. For the CDR3, the DNA is TGTGCCAGCAGCTCCCGGACTAGCGTCGATACGCAGTATTTT.

CDR3 in amino acids: CASSMPTEAFF. The CDR3 coding sequence is TGTGCCAGTAGTATGCCCACTGAAGCTTTCTTT. The rearrangement joins TRBV19 to TRBJ1-1; D not resolved. Germline CDR1 LNHDA, CDR2 SQIVND (reference sequence). V lost 3 bases and J lost 4, with 3 bases in between. CDR3 size: 11 residues. The full variable domain, rest sourced from reference TRBV19 and TRBJ1-1, is DGGITQSPKYLFRKEGQNVTLSCEQNLNHDAMYWYRQDPGQGLRLIYYSQIVNDFQKGDIAEGYSVSREKKESFPLTVTSAQKNPTAFYLCASSMPTEAFFGQGTRLTVV.

V and J are TRBV6-8 and TRBJ2-1, with TRBD2 identical over 9 bases. V lost 8 bases and J lost 5; bases outside the gene matches: 7. This CDR3 has 14 residues. Germline CDR1 reads MNHGY; CDR2 reads SAAAGT. Here the CDR3 reads CASWRGGVNNEQFF. The DNA of the CDR3 is TGTGCCAGCTGGCGCGGGGGGGTAAACAATGAGCAGTTCTTC.

This clonotype came up many times. The rearrangement links TRBV7-2 to TRBJ2-1; D is uncertain. Trimming took 5 bases from V and 5 from J, leaving 16 bases between them. Germline lookup yields CDR1 SGHTA and CDR2 FQGNSA. This CDR3 contains 15 residues. The CDR3 spells CASSPGGAADNEQFF. CDR3 DNA: TGTGCCAGCAGCCCCGGTGGTGCGGCGGACAATGAGCAGTTCTTC. The complete variable domain, with remaining parts taken from reference TRBV7-2 and TRBJ2-1, reads GAGVSQSPSNKVTEKGKDVELRCDPISGHTALYWYRQSLGQGLEFLIYFQGNSAPDKSGLPSDRFSAERTGGSVSTLTIQRTQQEDSAVYLCASSPGGAADNEQFFGPGTRLTVL.

The chain carries TRBV5-3 and TRBJ2-5; TRBD2 agrees at 11 bases. TRBV5-3 is assigned to the ORF class and has an uncertain function. This CDR3 contains 14 residues. V was pared by 5 bases and J by 5 bases, with 5 bases of the junction left unmatched. The CDR3 region is CARRLAGVVETQYF. The CDR3 DNA sequence: TGTGCCAGAAGACTAGCGGGAGTAGTGGAGACCCAGTACTTC.

This clonotype appeared a few times. The J gene is TRBJ2-3, the V gene TRBV7-9; 7 nucleotides align to TRBD1. The V gene end was trimmed by 4 bases and the J gene end by 1 base; junction bases not matched to a gene: 8. CDR1 is SEHNR and CDR2 is FQNEAQ in the germline V gene (reference sequence). The CDR3 totals 16 residues. The DNA of the CDR3 is TGTGCCAGCAGCTCCGACAGGGCGAGGGGCACAGATACGCAGTATTTT. Its protein is CASSSDRARGTDTQYF.

This clonotype was seen ten or more times. This chain connects TRBV7-2 to TRBJ1-1; TRBD1 aligns across 9 bases. V shed 0 bases and J 10 bases; nucleotides not matched to a gene: 9. The CDR3 has 15 amino acids. Per germline, CDR1 SGHTA and CDR2 FQGNSA. CDR3 amino acids: CASSLAHTGQGRAFF. The CDR3 DNA is TGTGCCAGCAGCTTAGCGCACACCGGACAGGGGAGAGCTTTCTTT.

The chain joins TRBV5-4 to TRBJ2-3; maybe TRBD2 (6 bases). Per the germline V gene, CDR1 is SGHNT and CDR2 is YYREEE (reference sequence). CDR3 length: 14 amino acids. Trimming removed 5 bases at V and 5 bases at J, with 15 bases between. The CDR3 DNA follows: TGTGCCAGCAGTTTTGAGAGGAGGGTAGATACGCAGTATTTT. Translating it yields CASSFERRVDTQYF.

There are a few counts of this clonotype. The chain employs TRBV7-2 and TRBJ2-1; maybe TRBD2 (6 bases). The V end lost 5 bases, the J end lost 0 bases, and 11 bases lay between the germline ends. Germline values: CDR1 SGHTA, CDR2 FQGNSA. The CDR3 contains 15 residues. CDR3 in DNA: TGTGCCAGCAGCGGGACTTATAGCTCCTACAATGAGCAGTTCTTC. Residues: CASSGTYSSYNEQFF.

The chain links TRBV4-1 to TRBJ1-3, with D uncertain. The germline V gene encodes CDR1 MGHRA and CDR2 YSYEKL. The CDR3 consists of 18 residues. Trimming left V 2 bases short and J 0 bases short, with 17 bases between. CDR3 residues: CASSQKGAPGSSGNTIYF. CDR3 bases: TGCGCCAGCAGCCAAAAGGGTGCTCCTGGAAGCTCTGGAAACACCATATATTTT.

In this sample, this clonotype turned up a few times. This chain joins TRBV7-6 and TRBJ1-5; 7 positions match TRBD1. This CDR3 is built from 15 residues. The ends lost 7 bases at V and 5 bases at J; junction bases unmatched: 11. In germline, CDR1 is SGHVS, CDR2 FNYEAQ. DNA of the CDR3: TGTGCCAGCACAAAATCCGGGACAGAGTATCAGCCCCAGCATTTT. Translation gives CASTKSGTEYQPQHF.

A few counts support this clonotype. The chain is built from TRBV27 and TRBJ2-5; 11 bases are a match to TRBD2. The CDR3 loop spans 15 amino acids. J was trimmed by 6 bases and V by 8 bases; bases with no gene match: 11. Looked up from germline, CDR1 is MNHEY and CDR2 is SMNVEV (reference sequence). As DNA, the CDR3 is TGTGCCAGCCGTCCGGCCCTAGCGGGAGGAAAGACCCAGTACTTC. It encodes CASRPALAGGKTQYF.

This clonotype was observed a handful of times. This rearrangement joins TRBV30 to TRBJ2-7; D is unclear. V was clipped by 0 bases and J by 3 bases, with 6 bases between them. The CDR3 spans 12 residues. The germline gives CDR1 GTSNPN, CDR2 SVGIG (reference sequence). CDR3 coding DNA: TGTGCCTGGAGTGTAATCATCTACGAGCAGTACTTC. Translated, it gives CAWSVIIYEQYF.

This chain uses TRBV5-4 with TRBJ2-1; D gene uncertain. Germline V gene data show CDR1 as SGHNT and CDR2 as YYREEE (reference sequence). Deletions cut 0 bases from V and 6 bases from J, with 10 bases between. This CDR3 is 14 amino acids long. CDR3 region: CASSLDSSSNEQFF. In nucleotides, the CDR3 is TGTGCCAGCAGCTTGGACAGCAGTAGCAATGAGCAGTTCTTC.

Points on this clonotype: One end of the junction is discordant with germline, which a read error may explain. V usage is TRBV7-4 and J usage is TRBJ1-2; D is unclear. The CDR3 has 12 amino acids. Germline V lookup: CDR1 SGHVT, CDR2 SQSDAQ. CDR3 in DNA: TGTGCCGGCAGCTTTTTCACCTATGGCTACACCTTC. Protein: CAGSFFTYGYTF.

V and J are TRBV12-3 or TRBV12-4 and TRBJ1-4; the D gene is possibly TRBD1 (6 bases). The CDR3 spans 17 residues. Trimming took 6 bases from V and 7 from J, leaving 24 bases between them. The CDR3 bases are TGTGCCAGCAGAACCACGCGGACAGAAAAGAGCGGTGAAAAACTGTTTTTT. Translation gives CASRTTRTEKSGEKLFF.

The table lists this clonotype with a count of one. The chain is built from TRBV20-1 and TRBJ2-7; 10 nucleotides align to TRBD2. After removal of 6 bases from V and 4 bases from J, the junction contained 3 bases not matched to a gene. This CDR3 is 12 amino acids long. Germline CDR1 reads DFQATT; CDR2 reads SNEGSKA (reference sequence). CDR3 protein: CSASTSGYEQYF. In DNA form, the CDR3 reads TGCAGTGCCTCGACTAGCGGGTACGAGCAGTACTTC.

The table lists this clonotype with a few counts. V is TRBV7-2 and J is TRBJ2-7; 7 bases are shared with TRBD1. Germline values: CDR1 SGHTA, CDR2 FQGNSA. V dropped 5 bases and J dropped 5; count of bases not matched to a gene: 9. The CDR3 is 14 residues long. This CDR3 reads CASSGDRDANEQYF. CDR3 bases: TGTGCCAGCAGCGGTGACAGGGATGCCAACGAGCAGTACTTC.

The V gene is TRBV20-1, the J gene TRBJ2-1; 10 bases fit TRBD2. CDR3 length equals 14 residues. Trimming at V came to 7 bases and at J to 4 bases, leaving 7 bases not matched to a gene. Germline V CDR1 and CDR2: DFQATT, SNEGSKA (reference sequence). CDR3 DNA: TGCAGTGTTCCGGGGACTAGCGCTTACAATGAGCAGTTCTTC. As protein: CSVPGTSAYNEQFF.